Listed below are T cell receptor beta chains from one sample, sequenced in a study of technical replicates of blood from several donors. The repertoire was sequenced with immunoSEQ multiplex PCR; TCRdb's copy has only in-frame clones and lacks some. Among some 80,000 clones listed, around 96% were seen once. What was sequenced was T cells isolated from PBMCs. These receptors originate from a human donor in good health. Both conserved end residues are part of each CDR3. The D gene is left open where the match is weak. Size tells how often a clone was seen (once, few, many) or the class of an expanded clone, and some rows leave it out.

cdr3_length,d_call,clone_size,j_call,v_call,cdr3_aa,cdr3_nt
13,NA,NA,TRBJ2-7,TRBV6-5,CASRAFGTYEQYF,TGTGCCAGTCGCGCCTTCGGGACCTACGAGCAGTACTTC
13,TRBD1,NA,TRBJ1-1,TRBV19,CASSIGAGGEAFF,TGTGCCAGTAGTATAGGGGCAGGGGGCGAAGCTTTCTTT
14,NA,NA,TRBJ2-3,TRBV7-6,CASSPAGGTDTQYF,TGTGCCAGCAGCCCGGCTGGAGGCACAGATACGCAGTATTTT
14,NA,NA,TRBJ2-1,TRBV2,CASRPGSEYYEQFF,TGTGCCAGCAGGCCCGGGTCAGAGTACTATGAGCAGTTCTTC
15,TRBD2,NA,TRBJ2-3,TRBV9,CASSAMGTTPDTQYF,TGTGCCAGCAGCGCCATGGGGACTACCCCAGATACGCAGTATTTT
13,NA,NA,TRBJ2-1,TRBV6-5,CASSYRGMDEQFF,TGTGCCAGCAGTTACAGGGGGATGGATGAGCAGTTCTTC
16,TRBD1,NA,TRBJ1-2,TRBV5-4,CASSLEAPTGAYGYTF,TGTGCCAGCAGCTTGGAGGCCCCTACAGGGGCCTATGGCTACACCTTC
11,NA,once,TRBJ2-1,TRBV29-1,CSVVADNEQFF,TGCAGCGTTGTGGCAGACAATGAGCAGTTCTTC
14,NA,NA,TRBJ1-3,TRBV2,CASSEGDTFYTIYF,TGTGCCAGCAGTGAAGGTGATACATTCTACACCATATATTTT
17,TRBD1,NA,TRBJ1-3,TRBV5-4,CASSTDPTGRSGNTIYF,TGTGCCAGCAGCACCGACCCGACAGGGCGCTCTGGAAACACCATATATTTT
15,TRBD1,NA,TRBJ1-1,TRBV6-1,CASSEIPGTGLGAFF,TGTGCCAGCAGTGAAATCCCAGGGACAGGGCTAGGAGCTTTCTTT
14,NA,NA,TRBJ2-1,TRBV19,CASSQGSTENEQFF,TGTGCCAGTAGTCAGGGTTCAACCGAAAATGAGCAGTTCTTC
13,NA,NA,TRBJ2-7,TRBV4-3,CASSDRQGGEQYF,TGCGCCAGCAGCGACAGACAGGGAGGCGAGCAGTACTTC
15,TRBD2,once,TRBJ2-1,TRBV2,CASSGIGLAVNEQFF,TGTGCCAGCAGTGGAATTGGACTAGCGGTCAATGAGCAGTTCTTC
17,TRBD1,NA,TRBJ2-7,TRBV11-3,CASSLFYPGQGIYEQYF,TGTGCCAGCAGCCTATTCTACCCGGGACAGGGAATCTACGAGCAGTACTTC
16,TRBD2,NA,TRBJ2-1,TRBV6-1,CASSATGLGVFLEQFF,TGTGCCAGCAGTGCCACGGGACTAGGTGTTTTCCTTGAGCAGTTCTTC
16,TRBD1,NA,TRBJ2-3,TRBV4-1,CASRVRPGQGPDTQYF,TGCGCCAGCAGGGTTCGGCCGGGACAGGGGCCAGATACGCAGTATTTT
16,NA,NA,TRBJ1-2,TRBV19,CASSTAATDSIYGYSF,TGTGCCAGTAGTACCGCCGCTACTGACAGTATCTATGGCTACTCCTTC
13,NA,NA,TRBJ1-2,TRBV7-9,CASSFQAHHGYTF,TGTGCCAGCAGCTTCCAGGCCCATCATGGCTACACCTTC
13,NA,NA,TRBJ2-1,TRBV7-3,CASSLRRGNEQFF,TGTGCCAGCAGCTTAAGACGAGGGAATGAGCAGTTCTTC
14,TRBD2,NA,TRBJ2-1,TRBV19,CASRVAGLDNEQFF,TGTGCCAGTAGGGTAGCGGGACTAGACAATGAGCAGTTCTTC
16,NA,NA,TRBJ1-4,TRBV27,CASSFHYEGTDEKLFF,TGTGCCAGCAGTTTTCACTATGAAGGGACTGATGAAAAACTGTTTTTT
15,TRBD2,NA,TRBJ2-1,TRBV9,CASSVRGSPDNEQFF,TGTGCCAGCAGCGTCCGCGGGAGTCCCGACAATGAGCAGTTCTTC
14,TRBD2,once,TRBJ2-1,TRBV19,CASRRGLGDNEQFF,TGTGCCAGTAGGCGCGGACTAGGGGACAATGAGCAGTTCTTC
12,NA,NA,TRBJ2-7,TRBV7-9,CASSFQDYEQYF,TGTGCCAGCAGTTTCCAGGACTACGAGCAGTACTTC
13,NA,NA,TRBJ1-3,TRBV30,CAWSIGEGNTIYF,TGTGCCTGGAGTATAGGGGAAGGAAACACCATATATTTT
14,NA,NA,TRBJ1-3,TRBV7-6,CASSLEDFGNTIYF,TGTGCCAGCAGCTTAGAGGACTTCGGAAACACCATATATTTT
15,TRBD2,NA,TRBJ2-7,TRBV28,CASSKGTSGSYEQYF,TGTGCCAGCAGTAAAGGGACTAGCGGATCCTACGAGCAGTACTTC
13,NA,NA,TRBJ2-1,TRBV27,CASSLWAGWEKFF,TGTGCCAGCAGTTTATGGGCGGGGTGGGAGAAGTTCTTC
14,NA,NA,TRBJ1-2,TRBV6-1,CASTSGLLGYGYTF,TGTGCCAGCACCTCAGGCCTCTTGGGCTATGGCTACACCTTC
15,NA,NA,TRBJ1-3,TRBV19,CASSIEPYSGNTIYF,TGTGCCAGTAGTATCGAACCCTACAGTGGGAACACCATATATTTT
14,NA,NA,TRBJ1-1,TRBV6-1,CAERDGGGGTEAFF,TGTGCCGAGAGGGATGGGGGGGGAGGTACTGAAGCTTTCTTT
13,NA,NA,TRBJ2-5,TRBV11-2,CASSFQREETQYF,TGTGCCAGCAGCTTCCAGCGGGAAGAGACCCAGTACTTC
13,NA,NA,TRBJ1-2,TRBV5-4,CASSLIHDYGYTF,TGTGCCAGCAGCTTGATACACGATTATGGCTACACCTTC
15,TRBD1,NA,TRBJ1-1,TRBV19,CASSIGRGKNTEAFF,TGTGCCAGTAGTATCGGCAGGGGGAAGAACACTGAAGCTTTCTTT
14,NA,NA,TRBJ1-3,TRBV14,CASSHLTGFNTIYF,TGTGCCAGCAGCCATCTTACAGGATTTAACACCATATATTTT
15,TRBD1,NA,TRBJ2-7,TRBV9,CASSVGQGIVYEQYF,TGTGCCAGCAGCGTGGGACAGGGAATCGTTTACGAGCAGTACTTC
14,NA,NA,TRBJ2-1,TRBV29-1,CSGVQRVLLNEQFF,TGCAGCGGGGTCCAGCGGGTGCTTCTCAATGAGCAGTTCTTC
14,TRBD2,NA,TRBJ2-1,TRBV2,CASSYPSGIGEQFF,TGTGCCAGCAGTTATCCTAGCGGGATCGGTGAGCAGTTCTTC
18,TRBD1,NA,TRBJ1-5,TRBV12-5,CASGPGTVAFWDNQPQHF,TGTGCTAGTGGCCCCGGGACAGTAGCCTTTTGGGACAATCAGCCCCAGCATTTT
14,TRBD2,NA,TRBJ2-7,TRBV28,CASSFASGGYEQYF,TGTGCCAGCAGTTTTGCTAGCGGAGGTTACGAGCAGTACTTC
12,NA,NA,TRBJ1-1,TRBV7-9,CASEQGVRRAFF,TGTGCCAGCGAACAGGGAGTGAGGCGAGCTTTCTTT
16,TRBD2,once,TRBJ2-3,TRBV11-2,CASSLRAGGVTDTQYF,TGTGCCAGCAGCTTACGTGCGGGAGGGGTCACAGATACGCAGTATTTT
15,TRBD1,NA,TRBJ1-4,TRBV28,CASRNLGGPNEKLFF,TGTGCCAGCAGAAACCTAGGGGGCCCTAATGAAAAACTGTTTTTT
14,NA,NA,TRBJ2-7,TRBV4-2,CASSLIGGKDEQYF,TGTGCCAGCAGCCTTATTGGAGGTAAGGACGAGCAGTACTTC
15,TRBD1,NA,TRBJ1-2,TRBV5-1,CASSLGSQGAYGYTF,TGCGCCAGCAGCTTGGGAAGTCAGGGGGCCTATGGCTACACCTTC
13,NA,NA,TRBJ2-1,TRBV11-2,CASSFGTRGEQFF,TGTGCCAGCAGCTTCGGGACTCGAGGGGAGCAGTTCTTC
18,NA,NA,TRBJ2-6,TRBV27,CASSLLTRLSSGANVLTF,TGTGCCAGCAGTTTATTAACCAGGCTAAGCTCTGGGGCCAACGTCCTGACTTTC